The source of this T cell receptor (beta chain) is a study of CDR3 diversity in severe acne. TCRdb recomputed calls from the PCR reads with MiXCR, one row per CDR3 protein. Found here are tens of thousands of distinct CDR3 sequences, around 49% of them singletons; the top ten hold over 11%. The CDR3 runs to 15 residues. V shed 5 bases and J 3 bases; nucleotides not matched to a gene: 7. In germline, CDR1 is MNHNS, CDR2 SASEGT. The rearrangement uses TRBV6-1 and TRBJ2-5, with 9 bases that match TRBD1. This sequence was found in a male donor in good health, without acne. The source material was blood. CDR3: CASSYSGTGKETQYF. CDR3 DNA: TGTGCCAGCAGTTACTCCGGGACAGGGAAAGAGACCCAGTACTTC.